Listed below are T cell receptor beta chains from one sample, sequenced in a study of shared clonotypes between healthy human individuals. Data came from immunoSEQ multiplex PCR; TCRdb stores just in-frame clones and leaves some out. The repertoire holds approximately 2.5 million clones, with 80% to 95% as singletons. Specimen: naive CD4+ T cells from PBMCs. The receptor set was obtained from a man between 18 and 29 years old in good health. Some clones in this sample may be carry-over from other donors' samples. Each CDR3 is given with its conserved first and last residue. The order of the fields is D gene, clone size, J gene, V gene, CDR3 length, CDR3 protein. A D gene is named only where the DNA matches it firmly. Clone size appears in some rows only: once, few, many, or a class for an expanded clone.

TRBD1 | - | TRBJ2-1 | TRBV5-1 | 14 | CASSTQGADNEQFF
- | - | TRBJ2-3 | TRBV5-1 | 16 | CASSFQPGLLQDTQYF
TRBD2 | - | TRBJ2-1 | TRBV20-1 | 11 | CSASTGGEQFF
- | - | TRBJ2-7 | TRBV11-2 | 13 | CASSLAGSYEQYF
TRBD2 | - | TRBJ2-7 | TRBV9 | 17 | CASSRGTSGRSSYEQYF
- | once | TRBJ1-2 | TRBV5-4 | 15 | CASSAQSTGFYGYTF
TRBD1 | - | - | TRBV6-1 | 12 | CASSRGYNEQYF
TRBD1 | - | TRBJ1-4 | TRBV5-1 | 15 | CASTLSGTAEEKLFF
- | - | TRBJ2-2 | TRBV2 | 14 | CASSEQLGAGELFF
- | - | TRBJ2-3 | TRBV28 | 12 | CASSPPAYTQYF
- | - | TRBJ2-5 | TRBV11-2 | 15 | CASSREAYLGATQYF
TRBD2 | - | TRBJ2-5 | TRBV11-2 | 14 | CASSPVGTGGPQYF
- | - | TRBJ2-1 | TRBV7-9 | 13 | CASSPQVGNEQFF
- | - | TRBJ2-5 | TRBV9 | 18 | CASSLSLGAGVGQETQYF
- | once | TRBJ2-2 | TRBV7-2 | 16 | CASSLLVGLATGELFF
- | - | TRBJ1-1 | TRBV23-1 | 13 | CASSQWGALEAFF
TRBD1 | - | TRBJ2-1 | TRBV5-1 | 15 | CASSPMDRTNNEQFF
TRBD1 | once | TRBJ2-3 | TRBV28 | 16 | CASTPQGAEGTDTQYF
- | once | - | TRBV7-9 | 14 | CASSWGGQSYEQYF
- | - | TRBJ2-2 | TRBV4-3 | 16 | CASSQDIIGGAGELFF
TRBD1 | - | TRBJ2-5 | TRBV11-2 | 11 | CASDREETQYF
- | - | TRBJ2-5 | TRBV7-9 | 14 | CASSFSGSRGTQYF
TRBD1 | once | TRBJ2-3 | TRBV5-4 | 15 | CASSSYRGSTDTQYF
TRBD1 | - | TRBJ1-1 | TRBV6-1 | 13 | CASHRGREVEAFF
TRBD1 | - | TRBJ2-5 | TRBV6-4 | 16 | CASSDSGQGGLETQYF
- | - | TRBJ2-2 | TRBV6-6 | 14 | CASSYLADTGELFF
- | - | TRBJ2-2 | TRBV28 | 14 | CASSLAQTTGELFF
TRBD1 | - | TRBJ2-5 | TRBV9 | 15 | CASSAQGAWQETQYF